This T cell receptor beta chain appears in the sequencing data of a study of blood T cell repertoires in COVID-19 (dated by TCRdb to between 2020 and 2021). About the investigation overall: Samples from collaborators originated in the United States, Italy and Spain and spanned both the acute and convalescent phases of COVID-19. The prospective study material was composed of cDNA or gDNA derived from T cells, B-cell-depleted T cells, or PBMCs. Deeply sampled blood TCRbeta repertoires from subjects exposed to, actively infected with, or recovered from COVID-19 were included in the dataset. The repertoires were released in a freely available public database intended as a resource for research on the immune response to SARS-CoV-2. The samples were drawn from two sources: the first 160 participants of the ongoing ImmuneRACE study, and fewer than 1,500 subjects contributed by 6 global collaborators. Nearly every sample came with metadata listing a de-identified subject ID, COVID-19 status, age in years and sex. Where HLA class I and class II types were available, the types were taken from metadata supplied by the sample provider, not from assay-based typing. Findings and caveats that apply to the study as a whole: The quantity of clinical and demographic metadata differed by source and by participant and was supplied without curation.

From cysteine to phenylalanine, the CDR3 is 13 amino acids long. The kept DNA is CDR3 alone, 39 bases in frame from the first base. Trimming takes 0 bases from V and 4 bases from J, and the germline ends sit 7 bases apart. CDR1 GTSNPN and CDR2 SVGIG are derived from the germline V gene (reference sequence). TCRbeta CDR3 regions were amplified from genomic DNA by means of the immunoSEQ Assay, a bias-controlled multiplex PCR. The source study handled its data this way. The number of nucleated cells in each sample was estimated from the amplification of reference gene primers within the assay. Sequence reads were collapsed and filtered to measure the absolute abundance of every unique TCRbeta CDR3 rearrangement. For each sample, productive Simpson clonality was calculated as the square root of Simpson's diversity index over productive rearrangements. Not all clones reach the TCRdb copy of this immuneACCESS table, which keeps in-frame sequences only. Checked studies attribute under half of the gap to unresolved V genes and leave the rest unexplained. Clonal size and the V and J genes are those of that table, whereas D and trimming came from the DNA. For this sample there are 350,000 or so clones; 87% appear just once. The ten largest clones represent about 9.4% of the sample.

In the case of this clone: The clone's antigen remains unknown. Base qualities are not at hand, and no much larger clone is one base apart.

One collaborating source in Seattle enrolled patients while the patients were actively infected and followed the patients over time throughout the course of disease. The collaborating institutions used their own protocols to collect whole blood in K2EDTA tubes. For TCRbeta analysis, collaborators shipped samples as frozen whole blood, isolated PBMCs, or DNA extracted from either of those sample types. The sample was peripheral blood. The chain employs TRBV30 and TRBJ1-5, with no reliable assignment of the D segment. The clonotype was recovered from a woman aged 30 to 39 with COVID-19, enrolled during active disease. The CDR3 loop reads CAWSVRGNQPQHF. The nucleotides are TGTGCCTGGAGTGTACGCGGGAATCAGCCCCAGCATTTT. The CDR3 plus the reference TRBV30 and TRBJ1-5 genes for the other parts give the full variable domain: SQTIHQWPATLVQPVGSPLSLECTVEGTSNPNLYWYRQAAGRGLQLLFYSVGIGQISSEVPQNLSASRPQDRQFILSSKKLLLSDSGFYLCAWSVRGNQPQHFGDGTRLSIL.